A selection of T cell receptor beta chains follows, all from one sample in a study of shared clonotypes between healthy human individuals. Profiled with immunoSEQ multiplex PCR; TCRdb holds only in-frame clones, not every one. The sample includes a few million clones, around 95% of them seen just once. Sequencing input: naive CD4+ T cells sorted from blood. These receptors all come from a man between 18 and 29 years old in good health. Each CDR3 is given with its conserved first and last residue. The D gene is left open where the match is weak. Size is stated for part of the rows, as once, few or many counts, or as a class when the clone is expanded.

d_call clone_size j_call v_call cdr3_nt cdr3_aa
TRBD1 - TRBJ1-5 TRBV6-1 TGTGCCAGCAGTGAAACCCCGACAGGGTTGGATCAGCCCCAGCATTTT CASSETPTGLDQPQHF
- - TRBJ2-1 TRBV4-1 TGCGCCAGCAGCCAAGGGGGGCTAAACAATGAGCAGTTCTTC CASSQGGLNNEQFF
- - TRBJ1-2 TRBV28 TGTGCCAGCAGGGGGACAAACTATGGCTACACCTTC CASRGTNYGYTF
TRBD2 - TRBJ2-7 TRBV18 TGTGCCAGCTCGCCGAAGGGACTAGCGGGAGGGAACGAGCAGTACTTC CASSPKGLAGGNEQYF
TRBD1 - TRBJ2-5 TRBV29-1 TGCAGCGTACACTCCGGGACAGGGATCCAAGAGACCCAGTACTTC CSVHSGTGIQETQYF
- - TRBJ2-7 TRBV2 TGTGCCGGAGGACGGATTTACGAGCAGTACTTC CAGGRIYEQYF
TRBD1 - TRBJ2-2 TRBV6-5 TGTGCCAGCAGTTACTCGGTTCAGGGGGACACCGGGGAGCTGTTTTTT CASSYSVQGDTGELFF
TRBD2 - TRBJ2-1 TRBV14 TGTGCCAGCAGCTCCCAGACTAGCGGGAGGAGGAATGAGCAGTTCTTC CASSSQTSGRRNEQFF
- - TRBJ2-3 TRBV7-2 TGTGCCAGCAGCTTAGATAGCTTGTCTCGCAAAGATACGCAGTATTTT CASSLDSLSRKDTQYF
TRBD1 once TRBJ2-3 TRBV28 TGTGCCAGCAACTCTTTCGGGGACAGGGATTACACAGATACGCAGTATTTT CASNSFGDRDYTDTQYF
TRBD2 - TRBJ2-3 TRBV11-1 TGTGCCAGCACCTTGGGACTAGCGCCGAAAGGTAGCACAGATACGCAGTATTTT CASTLGLAPKGSTDTQYF
TRBD1 - TRBJ1-4 TRBV7-2 TGTGCCAGCAGTGTGAGGACAGGAGATGAAAAACTGTTTTTT CASSVRTGDEKLFF
- - TRBJ1-2 TRBV28 TGTGCCAGCAGCCCCCACGCTAACTATGGCTACACCTTC CASSPHANYGYTF
- - TRBJ2-7 TRBV20-1 TGCAGTGCTCCTACGGGTTTCGAGCAGTACTTC CSAPTGFEQYF
- few TRBJ1-1 TRBV18 TGTGCCAGCTCCCGAGGGCCGGGGAACACTGAAGCTTTCTTT CASSRGPGNTEAFF
TRBD1 - TRBJ2-7 TRBV6-5 TGTGCCAGCAGTTACTCGGGAAGGGGGCCCTACGAGCAGTACTTC CASSYSGRGPYEQYF
TRBD1 - TRBJ2-3 TRBV10-3 TGTGCCATCACTCCCGGACAGGGAGCGGATACGCAGTATTTT CAITPGQGADTQYF
- few TRBJ2-1 TRBV11-1 TGTGCCAGCAGCTTAGGTGGGGAGCCTTACAATGAGCAGTTCTTC CASSLGGEPYNEQFF
- - TRBJ1-1 TRBV7-8 TGTGCCAGCAGCATATCGGGACACCTCATTCTAGGGGTGAACACTGAAGCTTTCTTT CASSISGHLILGVNTEAFF
- - TRBJ2-3 TRBV2 TGTGCCAGCGGCCGCCGGACGAAAAGAGGCCCAGATACGCAGTATTTT CASGRRTKRGPDTQYF
- - TRBJ2-2 TRBV6-4 TGTGCCAGCAGTTGGGGGGCGAGCACCGGGGAGCTGTTTTTT CASSWGASTGELFF
- - TRBJ2-5 TRBV28 TGTGCCAGCAGTTCAATGCGAGAGACCCAGTACTTC CASSSMRETQYF